A single TCR beta chain is shown here with its context. Antigen specificity is unknown. The source of the sample is a study of blood T cells in healthy people across ages. The CDR3 consists of 15 residues. Germline V CDR1 and CDR2: DFQATT, SNEGSKA (reference sequence). The people who gave samples were healthy Caucasians from Russia, aged roughly 6 to 100. For the second PCR, which ran for roughly 6 to 12 cycles, a sample-barcoded 5' primer and a J-beta primer mix were used. TCRdb used MiXCR to reprocess the 5' RACE reads, holding one entry per CDR3 protein. The repertoire consists of about 680,000 distinct CDR3 sequences, with 49% occurring once and the leading ten covering 30% to 40%. Regarding the study as a whole: Considered underestimates were the diversity estimates obtained from one million T cells.

The receptor's source is a woman aged 60-70 years in good health. Sequenced input: blood. The V and J genes are TRBV20-1 and TRBJ2-5, with 12 bases fitting TRBD2. The DNA end lines up better with TRBJ2-7; the J call may be wrong. CDR3 bases: TGCAGTGCTAGAGTGACTAGCGGGAGTCCCGACGAGCAGTACTTC. Translation: CSARVTSGSPDEQYF.